The present entry profiles one T cell receptor (beta chain) with its context. The sample belongs to a study of technical replicates of blood from a few donors. Libraries were prepared by immunoSEQ multiplex PCR; TCRdb keeps only in-frame clonotypes and omits some of them. The sample yields fewer than 90,000 clones, 85% to 95% seen once. This CDR3 region has 16 residues. Germline CDR1 SQVTM, CDR2 ANQGSEA. Trimming left V 3 bases short and J 7 bases short, with 22 bases between. The sequence derives from a human donor in good health. Sequencing was performed on T cells isolated from PBMCs. The J gene is TRBJ2-1, the V gene TRBV29-1; possible D gene TRBD1, 6 bases. The DNA of the CDR3 is TGCAGCGTTGAGGGGGCAGAGGACGGAGCGATAAATGAGCAGTTCTTC. Its protein is CSVEGAEDGAINEQFF.